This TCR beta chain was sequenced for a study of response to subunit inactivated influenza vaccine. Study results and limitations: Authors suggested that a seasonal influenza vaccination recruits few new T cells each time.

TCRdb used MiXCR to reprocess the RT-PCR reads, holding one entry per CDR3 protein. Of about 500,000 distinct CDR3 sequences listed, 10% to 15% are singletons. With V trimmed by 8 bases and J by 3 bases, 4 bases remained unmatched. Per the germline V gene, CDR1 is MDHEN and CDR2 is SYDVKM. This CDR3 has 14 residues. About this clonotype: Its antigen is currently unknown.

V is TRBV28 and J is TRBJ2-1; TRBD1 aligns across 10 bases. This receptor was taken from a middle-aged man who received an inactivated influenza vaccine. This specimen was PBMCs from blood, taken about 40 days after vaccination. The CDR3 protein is CASRQGASYNEQFF. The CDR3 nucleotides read TGTGCCAGCCGACAGGGGGCTAGCTACAATGAGCAGTTCTTC.